Each of the 26 T cell receptor beta chains below was sequenced from the same sample in a study of cytomegalovirus exposure and HLA in healthy donors. PCR involved 60 Vbeta and 13 Jbeta primers. Clones were sequenced by immunoSEQ multiplex PCR, and TCRdb holds only the in-frame ones, with some missing. Seen in this sample are 75,000 to 95,000 clones; the ten most common clones hold 5% to 6.5%. Material: PBMCs. These receptors all stem from a girl aged 5-17 years in good health and CMV-seropositive.

The chain couples TRBV29-1 to TRBJ2-3; D call uncertain. Germline V gene sequence: CDR1 SQVTM, CDR2 ANQGSEA. The CDR3 contains 12 residues. Trimming stripped 7 bases from V and 6 bases from J, with 14 bases between. The CDR3 protein is CSAERDWDTQYF. The CDR3 nucleotides are TGCAGCGCAGAAAGAGACTGGGATACGCAGTATTTT.

The chain employs TRBV30 and TRBJ1-4, with TRBD1 identical over 8 bases. V was clipped by 5 bases and J by 5 bases; unmatched bases: 4. In germline, CDR1 is GTSNPN, CDR2 SVGIG (reference sequence). This CDR3 comprises 13 residues. The CDR3 region has the DNA TGTGCCTGGTCAGGGGGCCTGAATGAAAAACTGTTTTTT. Its translation is CAWSGGLNEKLFF.

The rearrangement uses TRBV30 and TRBJ2-1; 7 nucleotides align to TRBD2. The V gene's germline CDR1 is GTSNPN and CDR2 SVGIG (reference sequence). The trim removed 0 bases at V and 5 bases at J, leaving 7 bases unmatched. The CDR3 loop spans 15 amino acids. This CDR3 is CAWSVRLAPDNEQFF. CDR3 sequence (DNA): TGTGCCTGGAGTGTACGACTAGCCCCCGACAATGAGCAGTTCTTC. Combining the CDR3 with reference TRBV30 and TRBJ2-1 gives the whole variable domain SQTIHQWPATLVQPVGSPLSLECTVEGTSNPNLYWYRQAAGRGLQLLFYSVGIGQISSEVPQNLSASRPQDRQFILSSKKLLLSDSGFYLCAWSVRLAPDNEQFFGPGTRLTVL.

The V and J genes are TRBV9 and TRBJ1-3; 7 nucleotides match TRBD1. The trim removed 3 bases at V and 4 bases at J, leaving 13 bases unmatched. The CDR3 has 17 residues. Per the germline V gene, CDR1 is SGDLS and CDR2 is YYNGEE. As DNA, the CDR3 is TGTGCCAGCAGCGGGTCCCCCTTCGACAGGGAAGGAAACACCATATATTTT. Translated, it gives CASSGSPFDREGNTIYF. Full variable domain (missing parts from reference TRBV9 and TRBJ1-3): DSGVTQTPKHLITATGQRVTLRCSPRSGDLSVYWYQQSLDQGLQFLIQYYNGEERAKGNILERFSAQQFPDLHSELNLSSLELGDSALYFCASSGSPFDREGNTIYFGEGSWLTVV.

CDR3 sequence: CASSRVGTHNEKLFF. In nucleotides, the CDR3 is TGTGCCAGCAGTCGGGTAGGCACCCATAATGAAAAACTGTTTTTT. The chain uses TRBV6-1 and TRBJ1-4, with unresolved D. Germline CDR1 is MNHNS and CDR2 is SASEGT. The V gene lost 5 bases and the J gene lost 4 bases, with 14 bases spanning the gap. The CDR3 has 15 amino acids.

The chain employs TRBV6-1 and TRBJ2-1; 7 bases map to TRBD1. The length of the CDR3 is 14 residues. The J segment lost 9 bases and the V segment lost 2 bases, leaving 7 bases of the junction unmatched. Germline loops: CDR1 MNHNS, CDR2 SASEGT. The CDR3 nucleotides read TGTGCCAGCAGTGAAATGACAGGGTCGGCTGAGCAGTTCTTC. Its protein is CASSEMTGSAEQFF.

CDR3 protein: CASSYSMRVSGNTIYF. CDR3 coding DNA: TGTGCCAGCAGTTACTCGATGCGGGTTTCTGGAAACACCATATATTTT. The chain carries TRBV6-5 and TRBJ1-3; D gene ambiguous. V shed 0 bases and J shed 1 base, with 10 bases lying between them. From germline, CDR1 is MNHEY and CDR2 SVGAGI. The CDR3 runs 16 residues.

The chain combines TRBV9 with TRBJ2-1, with TRBD2 matching 9 bases. CDR1 SGDLS and CDR2 YYNGEE come from the germline V gene. This CDR3 region has 16 residues. V trimming: 4 bases; J trimming: 4 bases; junction bases outside the gene matches: 9. In DNA form, the CDR3 reads TGTGCCAGCAGCCCGAAGACAGCGGGGGGTTACAATGAGCAGTTCTTC. Translated: CASSPKTAGGYNEQFF.

The chain carries TRBV4-1 and TRBJ2-1; perhaps TRBD1 as D (8 bases). Trimming removed 0 bases at V and 5 bases at J, with 17 bases between. Germline V gene sequence: CDR1 MGHRA, CDR2 YSYEKL. The CDR3 covers 17 residues. CDR3 nucleotides: TGCGCCAGCAGCCAAGATCAGAACAGGGGGGGGGACAATGAGCAGTTCTTC. It codes for CASSQDQNRGGDNEQFF.

The chain couples TRBV14 to TRBJ1-6, with 9 bases that match TRBD1. V gave up 5 bases and J gave up 9 bases; unmatched junction bases: 5. The CDR3 is 14 amino acids. CDR1 is SGHDN and CDR2 is FVKESK in the germline V gene. The CDR3 is CASSYRDRASPLHF. The CDR3 nucleotides read TGTGCCAGCAGCTATAGGGACAGGGCTTCACCCCTCCACTTT.

The chain has TRBV7-9 and TRBJ1-1; D is unresolved. CDR1 SEHNR and CDR2 FQNEAQ come from the germline V gene (reference sequence). The CDR3 length is 12 residues. Deletions cut 2 bases from V and 7 bases from J, with 8 bases between. The CDR3 sequence is CASSLSEHEAFF. CDR3 coding DNA: TGTGCCAGCAGCTTATCCGAGCATGAAGCTTTCTTT. Complete variable domain (other parts from reference TRBV7-9 and TRBJ1-1): DTGVSQNPRHKITKRGQNVTFRCDPISEHNRLYWYRQTLGQGPEFLTYFQNEAQLEKSRLLSDRFSAERPKGSFSTLEIQRTEQGDSAMYLCASSLSEHEAFFGQGTRLTVV.

This chain joins TRBV6-4 and TRBJ2-3, with 12 bases lining up with TRBD2. Germline-derived CDR1 and CDR2 are MRHNA and SNTAGT. The trim removed 2 bases at V and 1 base at J, leaving 4 bases unmatched. CDR3 length: 17 amino acids. The CDR3 loop reads CASSDPSGGEGTDTQYF. The CDR3 bases are TGTGCCAGCAGTGACCCTAGCGGGGGGGAAGGCACAGATACGCAGTATTTT.

This rearrangement joins TRBV5-6 to TRBJ2-3; maybe TRBD2 (5 bases). CDR3 length: 13 residues. V dropped 4 bases and J dropped 2 bases, with 8 bases sitting between them. The germline CDR1 and CDR2 sequences are SGHDT and YYEEEE. CDR3 coding DNA: TGTGCCAGCAGCACTAGATACACAGATACGCAGTATTTT. Amino acid sequence: CASSTRYTDTQYF.

The V call is TRBV30, the J call TRBJ2-3; no clear D. The germline V and J ends were trimmed by 5 bases and 6 bases, with 9 bases remaining between them. Germline-derived CDR1 and CDR2 are GTSNPN and SVGIG (reference sequence). The CDR3 runs to 11 residues. CDR3: CAWVRVDTQYF. CDR3 coding DNA: TGTGCCTGGGTTCGAGTGGATACGCAGTATTTT. The complete variable domain, with remaining parts taken from reference TRBV30 and TRBJ2-3, reads SQTIHQWPATLVQPVGSPLSLECTVEGTSNPNLYWYRQAAGRGLQLLFYSVGIGQISSEVPQNLSASRPQDRQFILSSKKLLLSDSGFYLCAWVRVDTQYFGPGTRLTVL.

This chain joins TRBV7-2 and TRBJ1-5; TRBD1 agrees at 8 bases. This CDR3 is 15 amino acids long. With 3 bases clipped from V and 4 bases from J, the junction kept 5 bases outside the gene matches. The germline gives CDR1 SGHTA, CDR2 FQGNSA. The CDR3: CASSLGTGYNQPQHF. The CDR3 DNA reads TGTGCCAGCAGCTTGGGGACAGGTTATAATCAGCCCCAGCATTTT.

The chain links TRBV6-1 to TRBJ1-4; maybe TRBD1 (6 bases). V dropped 5 bases and J dropped 6 bases, with 13 bases sitting between them. Germline CDR1 is MNHNS and CDR2 is SASEGT. The CDR3 is made up of 14 amino acids. CDR3 DNA sequence: TGTGCCAGCAGTCTTACAGGGTTGTATGAAAAACTGTTTTTT. Protein: CASSLTGLYEKLFF.

V and J are TRBV28 and TRBJ1-2; the D gene is possibly TRBD1 (6 bases). The CDR3 loop spans 16 amino acids. CDR1 and CDR2 (germline): MDHEN, SYDVKM. V was shortened by 5 bases and J by 3 bases, with 19 bases between the two germline ends. The CDR3 is CASSLHPTGFHYGYTF. In DNA form, the CDR3 reads TGTGCCAGCAGTCTACATCCTACAGGGTTTCACTATGGCTACACCTTC.

The chain employs TRBV12-2 and TRBJ2-1; TRBD1 is the table's D call and was not checked against the DNA. TRBV12-2 is shown as a pseudogene. This CDR3 is built from 15 residues. The DNA for the CDR3 is TGTGCAAGTCGCTTAAGGGACAGGGCTAGAAATGAGCAGTTCTTC. Protein sequence: CASRLRDRARNEQFF.

This chain connects TRBV7-9 to TRBJ2-1; tentative D call: TRBD2 (5 bases). Germline-derived CDR1 and CDR2 are SEHNR and FQNEAQ (reference sequence). With 1 base removed from V and 5 bases from J, the gap between germline ends came to 15 bases. This CDR3 has 16 amino acids. In nucleotides, the CDR3 is TGTGCCAGCAGCTTAGTCCTAGCCGGTATCGACAATGAGCAGTTCTTC. Translation gives CASSLVLAGIDNEQFF.

In the case of this clone: No conserved phenylalanine or tryptophan ends this CDR3, so it is likely a read error. This sequence joins TRBV13 and TRBJ1-2, with D possibly being TRBD1 (6 bases). Germline CDR1 and CDR2: PRHDT and FYEKMQ (reference sequence). The CDR3 has 13 residues. The DNA for the CDR3 is TGTGCCAGCAGCCTAGGGGGGGGAGGTGGCTACACCCTC. It yields the protein CASSLGGGGGYTL.

The gene calls are TRBV27 and TRBJ2-3; 7 bases align to TRBD2. This CDR3 contains 14 residues. Germline V gene data show CDR1 as MNHEY and CDR2 as SMNVEV (reference sequence). Trimming removed 4 bases from V and 4 bases from J; junction bases left unmatched: 5. The CDR3 protein is CASSSGLLADTQYF. CDR3 nucleotides: TGTGCCAGCAGTTCGGGACTACTCGCAGATACGCAGTATTTT.

This chain joins TRBV27 and TRBJ2-7; possible D gene TRBD1, 6 bases. Germline V gene lookup returns CDR1 MNHEY and CDR2 SMNVEV (reference sequence). The V and J ends lost 5 bases and 2 bases respectively, with 13 bases between them. The CDR3 loop spans 14 amino acids. DNA for the CDR3: TGTGCCAGCAGTCTAAGGGGGTTTGCCTACGAGCAGTACTTC. The encoded protein is CASSLRGFAYEQYF.

This chain uses TRBV19 with TRBJ1-5, with 8 positions matching TRBD1. The CDR3 consists of 15 residues. V was pared by 7 bases and J by 2 bases, with 7 bases of the junction left unmatched. Germline CDR1 reads LNHDA; CDR2 reads SQIVND (reference sequence). In DNA, the CDR3 is TGTGCCAGTACCCCGACAGGGGAAGGCAATCAGCCCCAGCATTTT. It is translated as CASTPTGEGNQPQHF.

V and J are TRBV6-1 and TRBJ1-2, with TRBD1 matching over 8 bases. The V and J ends lost 5 bases and 2 bases, in that order; junction bases with no gene match: 4. Germline V gives CDR1 MNHNS, CDR2 SASEGT. This CDR3 spans 14 amino acids. The CDR3 loop reads CASSRRDRNYGYTF. The CDR3, as DNA: TGTGCCAGCAGTAGACGGGACAGGAACTATGGCTACACCTTC.

The V gene is TRBV7-2, the J gene TRBJ2-7; 10 bases are shared with TRBD1. This CDR3 spans 14 amino acids. Germline V gene lookup returns CDR1 SGHTA and CDR2 FQGNSA. V shed 3 bases and J 5 bases; nucleotides not matched to a gene: 4. CDR3 DNA sequence: TGTGCCAGCAGCTTGGGGACAGGGGACCACGAGCAGTACTTC. This gives the protein CASSLGTGDHEQYF. Supplemented by reference TRBV7-2 and TRBJ2-7, the full variable domain reads GAGVSQSPSNKVTEKGKDVELRCDPISGHTALYWYRQSLGQGLEFLIYFQGNSAPDKSGLPSDRFSAERTGGSVSTLTIQRTQQEDSAVYLCASSLGTGDHEQYFGPGTRLTVT.

V is TRBV7-2 and J is TRBJ1-5, with D tentatively TRBD1 (6 bases). This CDR3 has 16 residues. V was pared by 4 bases and J by 2 bases, with 15 bases between. Per germline, CDR1 SGHTA and CDR2 FQGNSA. This CDR3 is CASSWGQPGGNQPQHF. The DNA of the CDR3 is TGTGCCAGCAGCTGGGGACAACCTGGAGGCAATCAGCCCCAGCATTTT.